One sample yielded the 25 T cell receptor beta chains listed below, sequenced in a study of response to subunit inactivated influenza vaccine. TCRdb re-derived calls from the RT-PCR reads in MiXCR, one entry per CDR3 protein. The table has roughly 760,000 distinct CDR3 sequences, over 20% seen once. The sample was PBMCs from blood, taken more than 4 days after vaccination. The receptors were gathered from a man aged 50 to 59 who received an inactivated influenza vaccine.

The V call is TRBV28, the J call TRBJ1-1; unclear D gene. This CDR3 has 15 residues. With 1 base removed from V and 3 bases from J, the gap between germline ends came to 12 bases. CDR1 is MDHEN, CDR2 SYDVKM, per germline. CDR3 nucleotides: TGTGCCAGCAGTTTATCACCCCGGCGCGACACTGAAGCTTTCTTT. Encoded protein: CASSLSPRRDTEAFF.

This chain joins TRBV4-3 and TRBJ2-7; D is tentatively TRBD1 or TRBD2 (5 bases each). The CDR3 sequence is 13 residues long. CDR1 is LGHNA, CDR2 YSLEER, per germline. V gave up 1 base and J gave up 6 bases, with 10 bases separating them. CDR3 sequence: CASSQVIGTEQYF. The CDR3 nucleotides read TGCGCCAGCAGCCAAGTGATAGGGACCGAGCAGTACTTC.

This clonotype has a handful of counts. This chain connects TRBV6-5 to TRBJ2-1, with 7 nucleotides matching TRBD1. V shed 4 bases, J shed 10 bases, and the junction held 7 bases outside the gene matches. Germline lookup yields CDR1 MNHEY and CDR2 SVGAGI. The CDR3 has 13 amino acids. The chain's CDR3 is CASSSYRGGEQFF. In DNA, the CDR3 is TGTGCCAGCAGTTCGTACAGGGGCGGCGAGCAGTTCTTC.

This clonotype was observed a few times. The rearrangement links TRBV12-3 or TRBV12-4 to TRBJ2-1, with TRBD2 matching over 10 bases. CDR3 size: 14 residues. After removal of 3 bases from V and 8 bases from J, the junction contained 4 bases not matched to a gene. CDR3 nucleotides: TGTGCCAGCAGTTTTACTAGCGGGAATGATGAGCAGTTCTTC. Its protein product is CASSFTSGNDEQFF.

This clonotype was seen at least ten times. The J gene is TRBJ2-2, the V gene TRBV20-1; TRBD2 agrees at 10 bases. Trimming took 5 bases from V and 5 from J; bases not matched to a gene: 11. This CDR3 has 16 residues. Germline-derived CDR1 and CDR2 are DFQATT and SNEGSKA (reference sequence). CDR3 amino acids: CSAHLTSGMRTGELFF. Here the CDR3 DNA reads TGCAGTGCTCACCTCACTAGCGGGATGAGGACCGGGGAGCTGTTTTTT.

This clonotype was counted only a few times. This chain joins TRBV12-3 or TRBV12-4 and TRBJ2-2, with D tentatively TRBD2 (5 bases). The CDR3 is 13 amino acids. Trimming removed 5 bases from V and 7 bases from J, with 11 bases in between. The CDR3 region has the DNA TGTGCCAGCAGTCCTGGGAGCGGCGGGGAGCTGTTTTTT. It specifies CASSPGSGGELFF.

This clonotype has only a few counts. Here the CDR3 reads CASTGRGAYNEQFF. The CDR3 region has the DNA TGTGCCAGCACGGGAAGGGGAGCCTACAATGAGCAGTTCTTC. V and J are TRBV21-1 and TRBJ2-1; no check of the table's D call, TRBD1, against the DNA was made. TRBV21-1 represents a pseudogene. The CDR3 runs to 14 residues.

CDR3 sequence (DNA): TGTGCCAGCGCCTACTCTAGCGGGCAGGGTGAGACCCAGTACTTC. Protein product: CASAYSSGQGETQYF. The chain couples TRBV3-1 to TRBJ2-5; TRBD2 agrees at 8 bases. Germline lookup yields CDR1 LGHDT and CDR2 YNNKEL (reference sequence). V shed 8 bases, J shed 5 bases, and the junction held 13 bases outside the gene matches. This CDR3 is built from 15 residues.

This clonotype was seen a handful of times. The V gene is TRBV4-3, the J gene TRBJ2-3; 13 bases align to TRBD2. Germline values: CDR1 LGHNA, CDR2 YSLEER. With V trimmed by 4 bases and J by 7 bases, 5 bases remained unmatched. The CDR3 runs to 15 residues. The CDR3 protein is CASSRGLAGTYTQYF. In DNA, the CDR3 is TGCGCCAGCAGCCGGGGACTAGCGGGGACTTATACGCAGTATTTT.

This clonotype has only a few counts. The chain links TRBV6-6 to TRBJ2-3; D may be TRBD1 (5 bases). The CDR3 totals 13 residues. V lost 6 bases, J lost 2 bases, and 9 bases lay in between. CDR1 MNHNY and CDR2 SVGAGI come from the germline V gene (reference sequence). CDR3 DNA sequence: TGTGCCAGCAGCCGGACATACACAGATACGCAGTATTTT. Protein sequence: CASSRTYTDTQYF.

This clonotype was seen repeatedly, ten times or more. The chain joins TRBV15 to TRBJ2-2, with 7 bases lining up with TRBD1. Germline loops: CDR1 LNHNV, CDR2 YYDKDF (reference sequence). Losses at the gene ends were 3 bases for V and 6 bases for J; bases not matched to a gene: 7. The CDR3 sequence is 15 residues long. As DNA, the CDR3 is TGTGCCACCAGCAGGGGGACAGCCCCCGCCGGGGAGCTGTTTTTT. Its protein is CATSRGTAPAGELFF.

This rearrangement joins TRBV20-1 to TRBJ1-1; TRBD1 aligns across 8 bases. Germline CDR1 is DFQATT and CDR2 is SNEGSKA (reference sequence). The CDR3 consists of 14 residues. Losses at the gene ends were 2 bases for V and 1 base for J; bases not matched to a gene: 3. CDR3 region: CSARRTGWNTEAFF. As DNA, the CDR3 is TGCAGTGCTAGACGGACAGGGTGGAACACTGAAGCTTTCTTT.

The chain has TRBV6-1 and TRBJ2-7, with D perhaps given as TRBD1 or TRBD2 (6 bases each). V gave up 8 bases and J gave up 3 bases, with 14 bases separating them. CDR1 and CDR2 (germline): MNHNS, SASEGT. The CDR3 is 13 amino acids. The CDR3 DNA follows: TGTGCCAGCCACCCGCGGGACAACTACGAGCAGTACTTC. This codes for CASHPRDNYEQYF.

Of note for this clonotype: This may arise from a read error, as a much more abundant clone is one base away. The V and J genes are TRBV12-3 or TRBV12-4 and TRBJ1-3; 8 positions agree with TRBD1. This CDR3 spans 16 amino acids. The V segment lost 4 bases and the J segment 0 bases; nucleotides outside the gene matches: 5. Here the CDR3 DNA reads TGTGCCAGCAGTTCGGGACAGGAAAGCTCTGGAAACACCATATATTTT. This encodes CASSSGQESSGNTIYF.

The J gene is TRBJ2-5, the V gene TRBV5-1; D unresolved. The germline gives CDR1 SGHRS, CDR2 YFSETQ. V was clipped by 5 bases and J by 1 base, with 12 bases between them. The CDR3 extends over 14 amino acids. For the CDR3, the DNA is TGCGCCAGCAGTATCCAGCAGGTCCAAGAGACCCAGTACTTC. It codes for CASSIQQVQETQYF.

This clonotype was seen only a few times. The chain combines TRBV5-1 with TRBJ2-1, with 8 bases identical to TRBD1. V gave up 2 bases and J gave up 2 bases; unmatched junction bases: 3. The germline CDR1 and CDR2 sequences are SGHRS and YFSETQ. This CDR3 comprises 15 residues. The CDR3 nucleotides read TGCGCCAGCAGCTTCCGGGACAGGCCCTACAATGAGCAGTTCTTC. Its translation: CASSFRDRPYNEQFF.

This clonotype occurred many times. This chain links TRBV5-1 with TRBJ1-5; a possible D gene is TRBD1 (5 bases). The V end lost 0 bases, the J end lost 6 bases, and 10 bases lay between the germline ends. Germline lookup yields CDR1 SGHRS and CDR2 YFSETQ. This CDR3 is built from 14 residues. CDR3 region: CASSLAGEGQPQHF. The DNA of the CDR3 is TGCGCCAGCAGCTTGGCGGGGGAGGGTCAGCCCCAGCATTTT.

This clonotype was detected only a few times. Here the CDR3 DNA reads TGTGCCACCAGTGATTTCGGCTTAAACCCTCGGAACACCGGGGAGCTGTTTTTT. Protein product: CATSDFGLNPRNTGELFF. J is TRBJ2-2 and V is TRBV24-1; D is undetermined. Germline CDR1 reads KGHDR; CDR2 reads SFDVKD. V was trimmed by 1 base and J by 1 base, leaving 15 bases between them. CDR3 length equals 18 residues.

In this sample, this clonotype turned up a few times. V usage is TRBV27 and J usage is TRBJ2-3; 7 nucleotides line up with TRBD2. CDR1 and CDR2 from the germline V gene are MNHEY and SMNVEV (reference sequence). V was pared by 5 bases and J by 2 bases, with 13 bases of the junction left unmatched. The CDR3 is 17 amino acids. In nucleotides, the CDR3 is TGTGCCAGCAGTCTCTTCTTGGGCGGGGGTAACACAGATACGCAGTATTTT. Protein: CASSLFLGGGNTDTQYF.

CDR3 nucleotide sequence: TGTGCCAGCAGCCCTAAGGCGGGGAACACTGAAGCTTTCTTT. It translates to CASSPKAGNTEAFF. The chain is built from TRBV7-2 and TRBJ1-1; no definite D call. Deletions cut 5 bases from V and 1 base from J, with 11 bases between. The CDR3 is 14 amino acids. The germline gives CDR1 SGHTA, CDR2 FQGNSA.

The rearrangement joins TRBV7-6 to TRBJ2-1, with 12 positions matching TRBD2. After removal of 5 bases from V and 7 bases from J, the junction contained 9 bases not matched to a gene. The CDR3 contains 16 residues. Germline values: CDR1 SGHVS, CDR2 FNYEAQ. The CDR3 DNA follows: TGTGCCAGCAGCCAGCTAGCGGGGGGGGACAGTAATGAGCAGTTCTTC. Translating it yields CASSQLAGGDSNEQFF.

The chain is built from TRBV7-2 and TRBJ1-3; TRBD1 matches 7 bases. The trim removed 10 bases at V and 5 bases at J, leaving 11 bases unmatched. This CDR3 has 14 amino acids. The germline V gene encodes CDR1 SGHTA and CDR2 FQGNSA. For the CDR3, the DNA is TGTGCCACTAAACGGGACAGCGCTCGAAACACCATATATTTT. Encoded protein: CATKRDSARNTIYF.

The genes are TRBV20-1 and TRBJ2-1; 9 positions agree with TRBD1. CDR1 is DFQATT and CDR2 is SNEGSKA in the germline V gene (reference sequence). Germline trimming cut 6 bases from V and 6 bases from J; bases unmatched to any gene: 12. This CDR3 spans 15 amino acids. The CDR3 DNA sequence: TGCAGTGCCTACGATGGACAGGGGATTTTCAATGAGCAGTTCTTC. It translates to CSAYDGQGIFNEQFF.

The table lists this clonotype with a few counts. This sequence joins TRBV12-3 or TRBV12-4 and TRBJ1-3; D is perhaps TRBD1 (5 bases). The CDR3 loop spans 15 amino acids. V was pared by 1 base and J by 0 bases, with 7 bases between. CDR3 nucleotide sequence: TGTGCCAGCAGTTTAGGCAGGGACTCTGGAAACACCATATATTTT. Translated, it gives CASSLGRDSGNTIYF.

V gene TRBV6-2 or TRBV6-3 combines with J gene TRBJ2-3; D might be TRBD1 (5 bases). Trimming pared 6 bases from V and 0 bases from J, leaving 19 bases between. Germline V gene data show CDR1 as MNHEY and CDR2 as SVGEGT. CDR3 length equals 17 residues. CDR3 sequence (DNA): TGTGCCAGCAGCCCTGTTAGTGGGGCCCGAAGCACAGATACGCAGTATTTT. Translation: CASSPVSGARSTDTQYF.